The clone carrying this T cell receptor beta chain has just one count. Antigen specificity is unknown. The data were taken from a study of long-term antiretroviral therapy in people with HIV. Overall study results and limits: Spans of CDR3 length were tighter for HIV repertoires than for controls.

It was version v3.0 of the immunoSEQ assay that was run at survey level. TCRdb's copy holds only in-frame clones and misses some; the assay was immunoSEQ multiplex PCR. The repertoire holds 9,500 to 12,000 clones, with around 89% as singletons. Trimming stripped 4 bases from V and 3 bases from J, with 10 bases between. The CDR3 runs to 12 residues. Germline V gene sequence: CDR1 SQVTM, CDR2 ANQGSEA. This clonotype was obtained from a woman aged 40 to 50 with HIV. The input for sequencing was unsorted PBMCs, taken 0.2 years before starting antiretroviral therapy. This chain links TRBV29-1 with TRBJ2-7, with D possibly TRBD1 on 6 matching bases. For the CDR3, the DNA is TGCAGCGTTGGGCAACAGGGCTACGAGCAGTACTTC. Its translation is CSVGQQGYEQYF.